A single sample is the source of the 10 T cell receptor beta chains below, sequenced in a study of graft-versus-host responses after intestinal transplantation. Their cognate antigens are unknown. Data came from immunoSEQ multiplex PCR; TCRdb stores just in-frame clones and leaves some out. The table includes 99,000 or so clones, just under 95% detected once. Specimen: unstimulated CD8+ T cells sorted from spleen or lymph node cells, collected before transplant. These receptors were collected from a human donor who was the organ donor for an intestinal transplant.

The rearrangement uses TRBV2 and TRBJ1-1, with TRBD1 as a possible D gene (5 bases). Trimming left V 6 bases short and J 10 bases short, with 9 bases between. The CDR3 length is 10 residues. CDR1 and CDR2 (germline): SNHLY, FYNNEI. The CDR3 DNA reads TGTGCCAGCAGGGGGGGACCAGCTTTCTTT. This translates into CASRGGPAFF.

As DNA, the CDR3 is TGTGCCAGCAGCTTAGCACTAGCGAGCTCCTACAATGAGCAGTTCTTC. Its translation: CASSLALASSYNEQFF. The genes are TRBV11-3 and TRBJ2-1; 7 bases line up with TRBD2. This CDR3 has 16 amino acids. Germline loops: CDR1 SGHNT, CDR2 YENEEA. V lost 1 base, J lost 0 bases, and 3 bases stayed unmatched. Supplemented by reference TRBV11-3 and TRBJ2-1, the full variable domain reads EAGVVQSPRYKIIEKKQPVAFWCNPISGHNTLYWYLQNLGQGPELLIRYENEEAVDDSQLPKDRFSAERLKGVDSTLKIQPAELGDSAVYLCASSLALASSYNEQFFGPGTRLTVL.

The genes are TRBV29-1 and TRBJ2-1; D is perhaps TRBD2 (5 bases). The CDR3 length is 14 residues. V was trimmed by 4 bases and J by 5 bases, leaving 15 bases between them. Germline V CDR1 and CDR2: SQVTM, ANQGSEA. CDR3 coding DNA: TGCAGCGTTGGCCGGCTAGCCTTCCACAATGAGCAGTTCTTC. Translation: CSVGRLAFHNEQFF.

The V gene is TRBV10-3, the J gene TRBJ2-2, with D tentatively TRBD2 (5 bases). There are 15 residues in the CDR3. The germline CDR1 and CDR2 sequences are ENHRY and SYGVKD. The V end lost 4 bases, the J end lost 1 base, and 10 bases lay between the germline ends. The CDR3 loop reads CAISVVGENTGELFF. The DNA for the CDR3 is TGTGCCATCAGTGTGGTCGGGGAGAACACCGGGGAGCTGTTTTTT.

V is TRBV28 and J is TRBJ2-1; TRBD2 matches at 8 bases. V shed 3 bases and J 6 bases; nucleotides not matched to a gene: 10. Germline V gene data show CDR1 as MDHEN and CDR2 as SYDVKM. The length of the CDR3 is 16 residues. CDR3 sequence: CASSFGPGLVRNEQFF. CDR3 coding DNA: TGTGCCAGCAGTTTCGGCCCGGGACTAGTACGCAATGAGCAGTTCTTC.

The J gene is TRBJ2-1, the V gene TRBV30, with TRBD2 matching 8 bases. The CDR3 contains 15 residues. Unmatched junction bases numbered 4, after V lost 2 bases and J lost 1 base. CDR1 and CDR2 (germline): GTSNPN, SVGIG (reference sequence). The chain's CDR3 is CAWSLPGGSYNEQFF. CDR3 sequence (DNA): TGTGCCTGGAGTCTTCCGGGGGGGTCCTACAATGAGCAGTTCTTC. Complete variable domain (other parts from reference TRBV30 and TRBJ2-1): SQTIHQWPATLVQPVGSPLSLECTVEGTSNPNLYWYRQAAGRGLQLLFYSVGIGQISSEVPQNLSASRPQDRQFILSSKKLLLSDSGFYLCAWSLPGGSYNEQFFGPGTRLTVL.

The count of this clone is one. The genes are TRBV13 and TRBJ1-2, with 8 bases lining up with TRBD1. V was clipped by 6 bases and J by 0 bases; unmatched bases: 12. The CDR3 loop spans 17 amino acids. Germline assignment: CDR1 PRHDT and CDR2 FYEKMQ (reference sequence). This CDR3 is CASSREDRVRANYGYTF. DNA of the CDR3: TGTGCCAGCAGTCGAGAGGACAGGGTCAGAGCTAACTATGGCTACACCTTC.

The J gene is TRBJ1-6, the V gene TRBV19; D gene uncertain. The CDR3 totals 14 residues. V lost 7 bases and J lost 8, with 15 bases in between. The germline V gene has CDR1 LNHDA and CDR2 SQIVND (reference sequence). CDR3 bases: TGTGCCAGTATCTTCCCCGGGGTCGATTCACCCCTCCACTTT. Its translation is CASIFPGVDSPLHF.

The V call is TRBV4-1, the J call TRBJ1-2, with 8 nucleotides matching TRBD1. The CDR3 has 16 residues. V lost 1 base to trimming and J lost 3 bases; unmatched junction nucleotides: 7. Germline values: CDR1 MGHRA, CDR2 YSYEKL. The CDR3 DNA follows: TGCGCCAGCAGCCAAGGGTCAGGGGGCGCCTACTATGGCTACACCTTC. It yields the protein CASSQGSGGAYYGYTF.

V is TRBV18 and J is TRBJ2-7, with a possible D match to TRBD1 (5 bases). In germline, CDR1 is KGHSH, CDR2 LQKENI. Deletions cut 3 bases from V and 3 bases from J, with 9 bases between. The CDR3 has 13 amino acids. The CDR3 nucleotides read TGTGCCAGCTCACCTCCAGACAGCTACGAGCAGTACTTC. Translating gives CASSPPDSYEQYF.